What follows are 22 T cell receptor beta chains derived from one specimen sequenced in a study of blood T cells in healthy people across ages (dated by TCRdb to about 2015). The library relied on 5' RACE. The reads were generated on an Illumina HiSeq 2500. A second PCR of about 6 to 11 cycles was performed with a sample-barcoded 5' primer and a J-beta primer mix. TCRdb reprocessing: public reads trimmed at Q25 with fastp, clones called with MiXCR, in-frame beta chains kept. Merged by CDR3 protein, the rows form single entries marked with the most common genes and DNA. The sample records about 1.7 million distinct CDR3 sequences, roughly 27% of which are singletons. The ten largest account for 6.5% to 8.5% of the sample. Material for sequencing was blood. The receptor source for this set is a woman aged 25-40 years in good health.

This clonotype was seen repeatedly, ten times or more. CDR3 nucleotide sequence: TGTGCCAGCAGCCCGGACAGGGATCTAGACGAGCAGTACTTC. It specifies CASSPDRDLDEQYF. This chain connects TRBV6-5 to TRBJ2-7; TRBD1 agrees at 8 bases. The CDR3 covers 14 residues. After removal of 6 bases from V and 5 bases from J, the junction contained 9 bases not matched to a gene. Germline assignment: CDR1 MNHEY and CDR2 SVGAGI.

This chain joins TRBV19 and TRBJ2-1, with TRBD1 matching 7 bases. Germline lookup yields CDR1 LNHDA and CDR2 SQIVND (reference sequence). The CDR3 contains 15 residues. J lost 2 bases, V lost 1 base, and 2 bases had no gene match. The DNA of the CDR3 is TGTGCCAGTAGTATAGTCGGGACAGCCTACAATGAGCAGTTCTTC. It yields the protein CASSIVGTAYNEQFF.

The V and J genes are TRBV5-5 and TRBJ1-2; D not certain. Germline-derived CDR1 and CDR2 are SGHKS and YYEKEE (reference sequence). This CDR3 contains 16 residues. Trimming stripped 0 bases from V and 4 bases from J, with 16 bases between. The CDR3 nucleotides are TGTGCCAGCAGCTTGGCCGGCGACCCCTCGTCCTATGGCTACACCTTC. Protein product: CASSLAGDPSSYGYTF.

This rearrangement joins TRBV6-6 to TRBJ1-1; TRBD1 matches at 12 bases. The V segment lost 5 bases and the J segment 5 bases; nucleotides outside the gene matches: 6. Per germline, CDR1 MNHNY and CDR2 SVGAGI (reference sequence). The CDR3 totals 15 residues. CDR3 bases: TGTGCCAGCAGTAAGGGACAGGGGGCCGTTACTGAAGCTTTCTTT. This encodes CASSKGQGAVTEAFF.

As regards this clonotype: A read error may explain this, as a much larger clone is one base away. Here the CDR3 DNA reads TGTGCCAGCAGCTTAGCGGTATCGGGTATTGAGCAGTACTTC. Protein: CASSLAVSGIEQYF. The chain employs TRBV7-6 and TRBJ2-5; D is unresolved. The germline V gene encodes CDR1 SGHVS and CDR2 FNYEAQ. The CDR3 extends over 14 amino acids. V was shortened by 0 bases and J by 11 bases, with 16 bases between the two germline ends.

As regards this clonotype: Given a much more abundant clone one base away, this may be a read error. The rearrangement links TRBV6-2 or TRBV6-3 to TRBJ2-7; possible D gene TRBD1, 6 bases. Germline CDR1 and CDR2: MNHEY and SVGEGT. The CDR3 runs 15 residues. V was clipped by 8 bases and J by 2 bases, with 19 bases between them. The CDR3, as DNA: TGTGCCAGCGGGCCCCGGACAGCTTTTACCTACGAGCAGTACTTC. Residues: CASGPRTAFTYEQYF.

The chain has TRBV18 and TRBJ1-1; no reliable D call. Germline V lookup: CDR1 KGHSH, CDR2 LQKENI. The CDR3 covers 13 residues. V lost 4 bases and J 5 bases, leaving 11 bases between the germline ends. CDR3 nucleotide sequence: TGTGCCAGCTCACGCGGCCAGCTTACTGAAGCTTTCTTT. It yields the protein CASSRGQLTEAFF.

The genes are TRBV5-5 and TRBJ2-3; D possibly corresponds to TRBD2 (5 bases). Germline lookup yields CDR1 SGHKS and CDR2 YYEKEE (reference sequence). This CDR3 is built from 16 residues. Trimming stripped 2 bases from V and 0 bases from J, with 13 bases between. Here the CDR3 DNA reads TGTGCCAGCAGCTTAAGCGGCGGGCTTAGCACAGATACGCAGTATTTT. As protein: CASSLSGGLSTDTQYF.

This clonotype was seen only a few times. This chain uses TRBV3-1 with TRBJ2-4; TRBD1 aligns across 7 bases. The germline CDR1 and CDR2 sequences are LGHDT and YNNKEL (reference sequence). Unmatched junction bases numbered 14, after V lost 3 bases and J lost 15 bases. There are 14 residues in the CDR3. CDR3 protein: CASSHTRQGWITYF. CDR3 nucleotides: TGTGCCAGCAGCCATACCCGACAGGGCTGGATAACGTACTTC.

This clonotype was recorded at least ten times. This sequence joins TRBV9 and TRBJ2-3, with 8 bases lining up with TRBD2. Trimming took 0 bases from V and 3 from J; bases not matched to a gene: 6. Germline-derived CDR1 and CDR2 are SGDLS and YYNGEE. This CDR3 has 16 residues. DNA of the CDR3: TGTGCCAGCAGCGTAGCGGGGGGGTTGGCAACAGATACGCAGTATTTT. Translated: CASSVAGGLATDTQYF.

The chain couples TRBV6-2 or TRBV6-3 to TRBJ2-1; D could derive from TRBD1 or TRBD2 (7 bases each). Looked up from germline, CDR1 is MNHEY and CDR2 is SVGEGT. This CDR3 has 17 residues. The ends were cut back, 7 bases at V and 3 bases at J, with 22 bases in the middle. The CDR3 protein is CASTDTRGGDIYNEQFF. The CDR3 DNA reads TGTGCCAGCACCGATACCAGGGGGGGGGATATCTACAATGAGCAGTTCTTC.

The V and J genes are TRBV6-5 and TRBJ1-6; the D gene is possibly TRBD1 (5 bases). The CDR3 is 13 amino acids. The ends were cut back, 7 bases at V and 7 bases at J, with 11 bases in the middle. CDR1 is MNHEY and CDR2 is SVGAGI in the germline V gene. CDR3: CASKLGGNSPLHF. CDR3 DNA: TGTGCCAGCAAGTTGGGGGGAAATTCACCCCTCCACTTT.

The chain uses TRBV12-3 or TRBV12-4 and TRBJ2-3; TRBD2 is a possible D gene (7 bases). Trimming removed 6 bases at V and 4 bases at J, with 20 bases between. The CDR3 is made up of 16 amino acids. Here the CDR3 reads CASRGRRGPEADTQYF. CDR3 DNA: TGTGCCAGCAGGGGCCGGCGGGGGCCCGAGGCAGATACGCAGTATTTT.

The CDR3 region is CAIGPGTGEAYEQYF. CDR3 nucleotides: TGTGCCATAGGCCCGGGGACAGGGGAAGCCTACGAGCAGTACTTC. The chain links TRBV10-3 to TRBJ2-7; 10 bases agree with TRBD1. The CDR3 is made up of 15 amino acids. Germline-derived CDR1 and CDR2 are ENHRY and SYGVKD. The J segment lost 2 bases and the V segment lost 9 bases, leaving 10 bases of the junction unmatched.

The chain combines TRBV27 with TRBJ2-3; 14 nucleotides agree with TRBD2. Germline V gene lookup returns CDR1 MNHEY and CDR2 SMNVEV (reference sequence). This CDR3 region has 17 residues. DNA for the CDR3: TGTACGACCTCGACTAGCGGGAGGGCAGGGGGTACAGATACGCAGTATTTT. Translated, it gives CTTSTSGRAGGTDTQYF.

The V call is TRBV20-1, the J call TRBJ2-1, with D perhaps matching TRBD2 (5 bases). Trimming left V 6 bases short and J 0 bases short, with 12 bases between. Germline V gene lookup returns CDR1 DFQATT and CDR2 SNEGSKA (reference sequence). There are 14 residues in the CDR3. The CDR3 protein is CSAPGISSYNEQFF. The CDR3 DNA reads as TGCAGTGCCCCGGGGATCAGCTCCTACAATGAGCAGTTCTTC.

This clonotype was seen only once. A far larger clone differs by one base, so this is likely a read error. J is TRBJ2-1 and V is TRBV27, with D perhaps matching TRBD1 (5 bases). There are 14 residues in the CDR3. Germline lookup yields CDR1 MNHEY and CDR2 SMNVEV (reference sequence). V lost 2 bases and J lost 10, with 15 bases in between. This CDR3 is CASSLRGVSYEQFF. DNA for the CDR3: TGTGCCAGCAGTTTAAGGGGCGTCTCATACGAGCAGTTCTTC.

V and J are TRBV4-1 and TRBJ1-2, with D uncertain. Trimming shortened V by 2 bases and J by 0 bases, and 13 bases separated the two germline ends. This CDR3 comprises 16 residues. Germline V gene lookup returns CDR1 MGHRA and CDR2 YSYEKL. The DNA for the CDR3 is TGCGCCAGCAGCCAATACGAGTCGGAAGCTAACTATGGCTACACCTTC. Amino acid sequence: CASSQYESEANYGYTF.

As concerns this clonotype: A much more abundant neighbour one base away suggests this may be a read error. The rearrangement uses TRBV6-6 and TRBJ2-1; no clear D gene. The germline V gene has CDR1 MNHNY and CDR2 SVGAGI (reference sequence). CDR3 length: 15 residues. V lost 6 bases to trimming and J lost 13 bases, with 25 bases between them. CDR3 bases: TGTGCCAGCAGATCCCGATCCTCGGAAAAAGAGACCCAGTTCTTC. This sequence encodes CASRSRSSEKETQFF.

V and J are TRBV20-1 and TRBJ1-5, with D uncertain. This CDR3 spans 13 amino acids. CDR1 and CDR2 (germline): DFQATT, SNEGSKA (reference sequence). Trimming shortened V by 6 bases and J by 4 bases, and 13 bases separated the two germline ends. The CDR3 region has the DNA TGCAGTGCAAGACGGGAGATTAATCAGCCCCAGCATTTT. Encoded protein: CSARREINQPQHF.

This clonotype was recorded a few times. The chain uses TRBV3-1 and TRBJ1-5; D not certain. CDR3 length: 20 residues. Trimming took 0 bases from V and 1 from J, leaving 22 bases between them. Germline CDR1 is LGHDT and CDR2 is YNNKEL (reference sequence). The CDR3 loop reads CASSQDRPGRSSFSNQPQHF. CDR3 DNA sequence: TGTGCCAGCAGCCAAGATCGGCCCGGGAGATCCTCGTTCAGCAATCAGCCCCAGCATTTT.

Details on this clonotype: A much more abundant neighbour one base away suggests this may be a read error. This chain uses TRBV20-1 with TRBJ2-1, with D perhaps assigned TRBD1 or TRBD2 (7 bases each). CDR1 is DFQATT and CDR2 is SNEGSKA in the germline V gene (reference sequence). Between the trimmed V and J ends, which lost 1 base and 13 bases, there was a span of 17 bases. The CDR3 extends over 13 amino acids. CDR3 in amino acids: CSARVRGRETQFF. CDR3 DNA sequence: TGCAGTGCTAGAGTGAGGGGGCGGGAGACCCAGTTCTTC.